Reported below is one TCR beta chain. The sample is drawn from a study of blood T cell repertoires in COVID-19. Overall study: Samples of COVID-19 (acute and convalescent) were obtained from the United States, Italy and Spain. T cells, B-cell-depleted T cells, or PBMCs supplied cDNA or gDNA.

Trimming took 6 bases from V and 2 from J, leaving 16 bases between them. CDR1 is MDHEN and CDR2 is SYDVKM in the germline V gene. The CDR3 consists of 16 residues. Assay used: immunoSEQ multiplex PCR; TCRdb lists only in-frame clones, some missing. The sample contains 130,000 or so clones, about 76% of which appear only once. This chain connects TRBV28 to TRBJ1-4, with TRBD1 as a possible D gene (5 bases). The sequence was collected from a woman aged 60-70 years with active or convalescent COVID-19. Sequencing was carried out using peripheral blood. The CDR3 sequence is CASRRDSQPTNEKLFF. The CDR3 DNA follows: TGTGCCAGCAGGAGGGACTCCCAACCCACTAATGAAAAACTGTTTTTT.